This T cell receptor beta chain was captured in a study of OX40 agonist ivuxolimab in advanced cancers. Study summary: At doses from 0.01 to 10 mg/kg, patients were given intravenous ivuxolimab every 2 weeks. Of mixed ages from about 20 to 80 and averaging about 60 years, the group was more than 65% male. Regarding the study as a whole: Partial responders treated at 0.1-3.0 mg/kg exhibited clonal expansion among the lowest measured.

Remarks on this clone: Its antigen is not identified.

The repertoire was sequenced with immunoSEQ multiplex PCR; TCRdb's copy has only in-frame clones and lacks some. The data show about 53,000 clones, 80% to 90% seen once. This CDR3 region has 14 residues. Germline loops: CDR1 MDHEN, CDR2 SYDVKM. V lost 3 bases to trimming and J lost 6 bases, with 12 bases between them. The sequencing here drew on CD4+ or CD8+ T cells sorted from blood, taken in a trial of the OX40 agonist ivuxolimab. The sequence derives from an adult with an advanced solid tumor such as melanoma, head and neck, liver or kidney cancer. The rearrangement joins TRBV28 to TRBJ1-5; the D gene is possibly TRBD1 (6 bases). CDR3 nucleotide sequence: TGTGCCAGCAGTTTTGGGACATTGGTTCAGCCCCAGCATTTT. Protein: CASSFGTLVQPQHF.